Listed here are 32 T cell receptor beta chains from one sample, sequenced in a study of blood T cell repertoires in COVID-19. Assay: immunoSEQ multiplex PCR; the TCRdb copy retains only in-frame clones and omits some. The profile covers 150,000 to 200,000 clones, with approximately 84% appearing a single time and about 6.9% taken by the ten largest. Material for sequencing was peripheral blood. The receptor set was obtained from a human donor with acute or convalescent COVID-19. The donor label of this sample is uncertain.

The CDR3 loop reads CASSLMFQGNTF. The CDR3 DNA reads as TGTGCCAGCAGTTTAATGTTCCAGGGAAATACCTTC. The V and J genes are TRBV12-3 or TRBV12-4 and TRBJ1-2, with D tentatively TRBD1 (5 bases). Between the trimmed V and J ends, which lost 2 bases and 14 bases, there was a span of 15 bases. This CDR3 has 12 residues.

The gene calls are TRBV4-3 and TRBJ2-2; D possibly corresponds to TRBD2 (6 bases). The CDR3 runs 15 residues. V shed 3 bases and J shed 5 bases, with 13 bases lying between them. Per the germline V gene, CDR1 is LGHNA and CDR2 is YSLEER. CDR3 residues: CASSHGLARTGELFF. CDR3 coding DNA: TGCGCCAGCAGCCACGGGCTAGCGAGAACCGGGGAGCTGTTTTTT.

The J gene is TRBJ2-5, the V gene TRBV20-1, with D tentatively TRBD1 (6 bases). The CDR3 runs 13 residues. CDR1 is DFQATT and CDR2 is SNEGSKA in the germline V gene (reference sequence). V dropped 3 bases and J dropped 2 bases, with 10 bases sitting between them. The CDR3 sequence: CSASPRGQETQYF. The DNA of the CDR3 is TGCAGTGCTAGTCCCAGGGGACAAGAGACCCAGTACTTC.

V gene TRBV6-5 combines with J gene TRBJ1-4; TRBD1 might be the D (5 bases). CDR1 and CDR2 (germline): MNHEY, SVGAGI. The CDR3 is 16 amino acids. The germline V and J ends were trimmed by 0 bases and 8 bases, with 16 bases remaining between them. In DNA form, the CDR3 reads TGTGCCAGCAGTTACTCGAGTTCCCAGGGTCGGGAAAAACTGTTTTTT. Translated, it gives CASSYSSSQGREKLFF.

This chain connects TRBV6-5 to TRBJ1-4; maybe TRBD1 (6 bases). This CDR3 is 14 amino acids long. The germline V gene encodes CDR1 MNHEY and CDR2 SVGAGI. V was trimmed by 5 bases and J by 4 bases, leaving 11 bases between them. CDR3 amino acids: CASSPGQINEKLFF. Written as DNA, the CDR3 is TGTGCCAGCAGTCCGGGACAAATTAATGAAAAACTGTTTTTT.

The chain is built from TRBV3-1 (or the pseudogene TRBV3-2) and TRBJ1-6; TRBD1 agrees at 9 bases. The CDR3 contains 14 residues. V lost 7 bases and J lost 7; bases outside the gene matches: 5. Germline V CDR1 and CDR2: LGHDT, YNNKEL (reference sequence). Here the CDR3 DNA reads TGTGCCAGCATGGGACAGGGATGGAATTCACCCCTCCACTTT. Translation: CASMGQGWNSPLHF.

This clone showed up just a few times. The chain uses TRBV10-2 and TRBJ1-5; 7 bases are shared with TRBD1. V lost 10 bases and J lost 2; bases outside the gene matches: 2. CDR3 length: 12 amino acids. Germline V gives CDR1 WSHSY, CDR2 SAAADI. The CDR3 DNA sequence: TGCGCCACCGGGACAGGCAATCAGCCCCAGCATTTT. Protein sequence: CATGTGNQPQHF.

The chain has TRBV7-9 and TRBJ1-1; no firm D call. V shed 5 bases and J shed 7 bases, with 5 bases lying between them. The CDR3 has 10 amino acids. The germline V gene has CDR1 SEHNR and CDR2 FQNEAQ (reference sequence). CDR3 bases: TGTGCCAGCAGCGTACTTGAAGCTTTCTTT. Its protein product is CASSVLEAFF.

The genes are TRBV5-1 and TRBJ2-7, with 10 nucleotides matching TRBD2. V trimming: 5 bases; J trimming: 0 bases; junction bases outside the gene matches: 5. Per the germline V gene, CDR1 is SGHRS and CDR2 is YFSETQ. The CDR3 has 15 amino acids. The CDR3 reads CASRKLAGSSYEQYF. The CDR3 bases are TGCGCCAGCAGAAAACTAGCGGGGAGCTCCTACGAGCAGTACTTC.

V gene TRBV11-2 combines with J gene TRBJ2-7; 11 bases map to TRBD2. V shed 4 bases and J 6 bases; nucleotides not matched to a gene: 2. CDR1 and CDR2 from the germline V gene are SGHAT and FQNNGV. The CDR3 is made up of 13 amino acids. In DNA form, the CDR3 reads TGTGCCAGCAGCTCCGGACTAGCGGGCGAGCAGTACTTC. Translating it yields CASSSGLAGEQYF.

V and J are TRBV19 and TRBJ1-2, with no clear D. The V end was cut by 5 bases, the J end by 5 bases, with 18 bases between. CDR3 length: 15 amino acids. CDR1 LNHDA and CDR2 SQIVND come from the germline V gene (reference sequence). The CDR3 sequence is CASSPPEGSLYGYTF. Written as DNA, the CDR3 is TGTGCCAGTAGTCCGCCCGAGGGCAGTCTATATGGCTACACCTTC.

The chain uses TRBV9 and TRBJ2-7; maybe TRBD1 (6 bases). Germline assignment: CDR1 SGDLS and CDR2 YYNGEE. The V end was cut by 1 base, the J end by 3 bases, with 14 bases between. CDR3 length: 15 amino acids. In DNA form, the CDR3 reads TGTGCCAGCAGCGTACAGGGGAAGGGTGGCTACGAGCAGTACTTC. This codes for CASSVQGKGGYEQYF.

V and J are TRBV12-3 or TRBV12-4 and TRBJ2-7; D is ambiguous. V gave up 1 base and J gave up 10 bases, with 11 bases separating them. CDR3 length: 12 amino acids. This CDR3 reads CASSLVSGPQYF. CDR3 DNA sequence: TGTGCCAGCAGTTTAGTCTCAGGTCCTCAGTACTTC.

The CDR3 sequence is CASSWNRETEKLFF. The CDR3 DNA reads as TGTGCCAGCAGTTGGAACAGGGAAACGGAAAAACTGTTTTTT. The rearrangement uses TRBV2 and TRBJ1-4, with D possibly matching TRBD1 (6 bases). V lost 5 bases and J 8 bases, leaving 15 bases between the germline ends. Germline V lookup: CDR1 SNHLY, CDR2 FYNNEI. This CDR3 has 14 residues. Together with reference TRBV2 and TRBJ1-4, the CDR3 gives the full variable domain: EPEVTQTPSHQVTQMGQEVILRCVPISNHLYFYWYRQILGQKVEFLVSFYNNEISEKSEIFDDQFSVERPDGSNFTLKIRSTKLEDSAMYFCASSWNRETEKLFFGSGTQLSVL.

V and J are TRBV3-1 (or the pseudogene TRBV3-2) and TRBJ2-7; possibly TRBD2 for D (5 bases). The CDR3 totals 15 residues. V lost 3 bases to trimming and J lost 6 bases, with 18 bases between them. Germline CDR1 is LGHDT and CDR2 is YNNKEL (reference sequence). This CDR3 is CASSHGVSGFGEQYF. CDR3 sequence (DNA): TGTGCCAGCAGCCACGGGGTGTCGGGTTTTGGCGAGCAGTACTTC.

The chain joins TRBV5-8 to TRBJ2-3, with D unclear. The V end was cut by 1 base, the J end by 4 bases, with 13 bases between. CDR1 SGHTS and CDR2 YDEGEE come from the germline V gene. The CDR3 has 15 amino acids. The CDR3 sequence: CASSLSARRADTQYF. CDR3 DNA sequence: TGTGCCAGCAGCTTGTCGGCCCGCCGGGCAGATACGCAGTATTTT.

The chain employs TRBV4-1 and TRBJ1-4; the D is unclear. The V and J ends lost 1 base and 4 bases respectively, with 7 bases between them. Germline V CDR1 and CDR2: MGHRA, YSYEKL. The CDR3 is 14 amino acids. CDR3 coding DNA: TGCGCCAGCAGCCAAGGACGGAGTAATGAAAAACTGTTTTTT. Its translation is CASSQGRSNEKLFF.

This clone is a singleton in its sample. The V and J genes are TRBV21-1 and TRBJ1-6; the DNA was not compared with TRBD1, the D call given in the table. TRBV21-1 is listed as a pseudogene. This CDR3 has 16 residues. Here the CDR3 DNA reads TGTGCCAGCAGCCCAGAAGACAGGGCTCCTTTTTCACCCCTCCACTTT. Translation: CASSPEDRAPFSPLHF.

This rearrangement joins TRBV2 to TRBJ1-3, with D possibly being TRBD1 (5 bases). The V gene's germline CDR1 is SNHLY and CDR2 FYNNEI. The CDR3 runs to 15 residues. V dropped 6 bases and J dropped 0 bases, with 12 bases sitting between them. CDR3 nucleotides: TGTGCCAGCAGATCGTCAGGGTTCTCTGGAAACACCATATATTTT. Protein: CASRSSGFSGNTIYF. The whole variable domain, filled in from reference TRBV2 and TRBJ1-3, reads EPEVTQTPSHQVTQMGQEVILRCVPISNHLYFYWYRQILGQKVEFLVSFYNNEISEKSEIFDDQFSVERPDGSNFTLKIRSTKLEDSAMYFCASRSSGFSGNTIYFGEGSWLTVV.

The CDR3 here is CASSGSQGYHEQYF. The CDR3 DNA sequence: TGTGCCAGCAGCGGTAGCCAGGGGTACCACGAGCAGTACTTC. This chain links TRBV7-3 with TRBJ2-7; D might be TRBD1 (6 bases). Germline values: CDR1 SGHTA, CDR2 FQGTGA. Trimming removed 5 bases from V and 5 bases from J, with 16 bases in between. This CDR3 comprises 14 residues.

The CDR3 region is CAWNPGQGAFLSNNSPLHF. The CDR3 bases are TGTGCCTGGAATCCGGGACAGGGGGCTTTTCTTTCAAATAATTCACCCCTCCACTTT. The rearrangement links TRBV30 to TRBJ1-6; 12 positions match TRBD1. The germline gives CDR1 GTSNPN, CDR2 SVGIG (reference sequence). CDR3 length: 19 amino acids. J was trimmed by 5 bases and V by 4 bases; bases with no gene match: 15.

The J gene is TRBJ2-1, the V gene TRBV4-1, with 9 bases lining up with TRBD2. J was trimmed by 16 bases and V by 0 bases; bases with no gene match: 4. Germline values: CDR1 MGHRA, CDR2 YSYEKL. CDR3 length: 12 amino acids. CDR3 sequence (DNA): TGCGCCAGCAGCCAAGAGCTAGCGGGGATCTTCTTC. It codes for CASSQELAGIFF.

This rearrangement joins TRBV3-1 (or the pseudogene TRBV3-2) to TRBJ1-4; TRBD1 agrees at 8 bases. V trimming: 4 bases; J trimming: 8 bases; junction bases outside the gene matches: 15. This CDR3 spans 17 amino acids. Germline lookup yields CDR1 LGHDT and CDR2 YNNKEL (reference sequence). The CDR3 DNA follows: TGTGCCAGCAGCCCTCCGTCGGTGAGACAGGGGAGGGAAAAACTGTTTTTT. Translation: CASSPPSVRQGREKLFF.

The chain recombines TRBV28 with TRBJ1-3; D remains ambiguous. From germline, CDR1 is MDHEN and CDR2 SYDVKM. CDR3 length: 13 amino acids. V was trimmed by 2 bases and J by 1 base, leaving 3 bases between them. Here the CDR3 reads CASSLPSGNTIYF. In DNA form, the CDR3 reads TGTGCCAGCAGTTTACCATCTGGAAACACCATATATTTT. The entire variable domain, with the rest obtained from reference TRBV28 and TRBJ1-3, is as follows: DVKVTQSSRYLVKRTGEKVFLECVQDMDHENMFWYRQDPGLGLRLIYFSYDVKMKEKGDIPEGYSVSREKKERFSLILESASTNQTSMYLCASSLPSGNTIYFGEGSWLTVV.

This clone turned up a few times. The chain has TRBV7-9 and TRBJ1-1; the D is unclear. The germline V gene has CDR1 SEHNR and CDR2 FQNEAQ (reference sequence). This CDR3 has 12 amino acids. Trimming stripped 5 bases from V and 7 bases from J, with 11 bases between. The CDR3 DNA reads as TGTGCCAGCAGCCACCCAGGAGGTGAAGCTTTCTTT. It yields the protein CASSHPGGEAFF.

J is TRBJ1-6 and V is TRBV2; D possibly corresponds to TRBD1 (6 bases). The CDR3 extends over 14 amino acids. Deletions cut 10 bases from V and 6 bases from J, with 16 bases between. Germline V gene lookup returns CDR1 SNHLY and CDR2 FYNNEI. Written as DNA, the CDR3 is TGTGCCACTACCCTCCGGGACATTAATTCACCCCTCCACTTT. Translating gives CATTLRDINSPLHF.

V gene TRBV27 combines with J gene TRBJ2-3, with 9 bases that match TRBD1. This CDR3 contains 16 residues. Unmatched junction bases numbered 4, after V lost 0 bases and J lost 3 bases. The germline gives CDR1 MNHEY, CDR2 SMNVEV (reference sequence). CDR3 sequence reads: CASSLSGTGNTDTQYF. Here the CDR3 DNA reads TGTGCCAGCAGTTTATCAGGGACAGGGAATACAGATACGCAGTATTTT.

This clone was recorded a few times. The CDR3 DNA sequence: TGTGCCAGCAGCTCTAACTCAGGGTTTCAGCCCCAGCATTTT. Its translation is CASSSNSGFQPQHF. The rearrangement uses TRBV7-8 and TRBJ1-5; maybe TRBD1 (5 bases). The CDR3 sequence is 14 residues long. The V and J ends lost 4 bases and 6 bases respectively, with 13 bases between them. Germline CDR1 is SGHVS and CDR2 is FQNEAQ.

V gene TRBV5-1 combines with J gene TRBJ2-1, with 7 positions matching TRBD2. The length of the CDR3 is 14 residues. Germline V lookup: CDR1 SGHRS, CDR2 YFSETQ. The trim removed 0 bases at V and 6 bases at J, leaving 3 bases unmatched. CDR3 sequence reads: CASSLGLAVNEQFF. The CDR3, as DNA: TGCGCCAGCAGCTTGGGCCTAGCGGTCAATGAGCAGTTCTTC.

The chain links TRBV7-7 to TRBJ2-5; TRBD2 matches 7 bases. The CDR3 totals 15 residues. Germline loops: CDR1 SSHAT, CDR2 FNYEAQ (reference sequence). Trimming at V came to 1 base and at J to 5 bases, leaving 7 bases not matched to a gene. The CDR3 loop reads CASSLGSGPGETQYF. In DNA, the CDR3 is TGTGCCAGCAGCTTAGGTAGCGGGCCCGGGGAGACCCAGTACTTC.

The chain is built from TRBV3-1 (or the pseudogene TRBV3-2) and TRBJ1-2; 10 bases are shared with TRBD1. Trimming removed 4 bases from V and 5 bases from J; junction bases left unmatched: 4. The CDR3 contains 14 residues. Looked up from germline, CDR1 is LGHDT and CDR2 is YNNKEL (reference sequence). CDR3 loop: CASSRKGQGYGYTF. The CDR3 coding sequence is TGTGCCAGCAGCCGGAAGGGACAGGGGTATGGCTACACCTTC.

The chain combines TRBV27 with TRBJ2-2, with 11 bases identical to TRBD2. The CDR3 has 15 amino acids. J lost 3 bases, V lost 9 bases, and 6 bases had no gene match. CDR1 and CDR2 from the germline V gene are MNHEY and SMNVEV (reference sequence). The CDR3 sequence is CASTTSGKDTGELFF. Here the CDR3 DNA reads TGTGCCAGTACGACTAGCGGGAAGGACACCGGGGAGCTGTTTTTT.